One and the same sample provided the 8 T cell receptor beta chains below, sequenced in a study of blood T cell repertoires in COVID-19. Method: immunoSEQ multiplex PCR; TCRdb's copy keeps in-frame clones and lacks some. The sample lists fewer than 200,000 clones; about 85% were seen once. Sequencing input: peripheral blood. These receptors were taken from a man aged 55 to 70 who had recovered from COVID-19.

The J gene is TRBJ1-2, the V gene TRBV5-1, with 10 bases aligning to TRBD1. The CDR3 contains 13 residues. The ends lost 4 bases at V and 8 bases at J; junction bases unmatched: 5. From germline, CDR1 is SGHRS and CDR2 YFSETQ. CDR3 nucleotides: TGCGCCAGCAGCCCAGGACAGGGGGTCGGCTACACCTTC. Translating it yields CASSPGQGVGYTF.

The rearrangement links TRBV5-6 to TRBJ2-2; the D gene is possibly TRBD2 (6 bases). The V and J ends lost 0 bases and 6 bases respectively, with 6 bases between them. The CDR3 length is 13 residues. From germline, CDR1 is SGHDT and CDR2 YYEEEE. The CDR3: CASSLGGAGELFF. Here the CDR3 DNA reads TGTGCCAGCAGCTTGGGGGGGGCCGGGGAGCTGTTTTTT.

To note about this clone: Other nucleotide sequences in the sample specify the same CDR3. The genes are TRBV30 and TRBJ2-7; no reliable D call. V gave up 0 bases and J gave up 4 bases, with 7 bases separating them. Germline V CDR1 and CDR2: GTSNPN, SVGIG (reference sequence). The CDR3 has 12 amino acids. The CDR3 protein is CAWSVREYEQYF. In DNA, the CDR3 is TGTGCCTGGAGTGTTAGAGAATACGAGCAGTACTTC.

The genes are TRBV6-5 and TRBJ1-1, with TRBD1 identical over 9 bases. The germline CDR1 and CDR2 sequences are MNHEY and SVGAGI. CDR3 length: 13 amino acids. The V gene end was trimmed by 10 bases and the J gene end by 5 bases; junction bases not matched to a gene: 8. CDR3 amino acids: CATRIDRGTEAFF. CDR3 in DNA: TGTGCCACCCGGATCGACAGGGGGACTGAAGCTTTCTTT.

This chain's CDR3 is CASSLLPDNSPLHF. The CDR3 region has the DNA TGCGCCAGCAGCTTGCTCCCAGATAATTCACCCCTCCACTTT. V and J are TRBV5-1 and TRBJ1-6; D is unresolved. There are 14 residues in the CDR3. The V gene lost 1 base and the J gene lost 5 bases, with 7 bases spanning the gap. Germline V gives CDR1 SGHRS, CDR2 YFSETQ.

The chain is built from TRBV7-2 and TRBJ1-6, with D perhaps matching TRBD1 (5 bases). Trimming stripped 4 bases from V and 8 bases from J, with 15 bases between. The CDR3 contains 15 residues. CDR1 and CDR2 (germline): SGHTA, FQGNSA. The CDR3, as DNA: TGTGCCAGCAGCTCCCGGGGAGGGGAGGATTCACCCCTCCACTTT. Protein: CASSSRGGEDSPLHF.

The genes are TRBV18 and TRBJ2-1, with 7 bases lining up with TRBD1. J lost 3 bases, V lost 2 bases, and 10 bases had no gene match. The CDR3 is 17 amino acids. The germline V gene has CDR1 KGHSH and CDR2 LQKENI. DNA of the CDR3: TGTGCCAGCTCACCAAGGGGGCAGGAGGTGGTCTACAATGAGCAGTTCTTC. This encodes CASSPRGQEVVYNEQFF.

The chain uses TRBV5-1 and TRBJ2-2, with D possibly matching TRBD2 (6 bases). The CDR3 consists of 14 residues. CDR1 and CDR2 from the germline V gene are SGHRS and YFSETQ. V was pared by 0 bases and J by 5 bases, with 8 bases between. CDR3 sequence reads: CASSLAGETGELFF. The CDR3 DNA is TGCGCCAGCAGCTTGGCGGGGGAAACCGGGGAGCTGTTTTTT. The full variable domain, its missing parts supplied by reference TRBV5-1 and TRBJ2-2, is KAGVTQTPRYLIKTRGQQVTLSCSPISGHRSVSWYQQTPGQGLQFLFEYFSETQRNKGNFPGRFSGRQFSNSRSEMNVSTLELGDSALYLCASSLAGETGELFFGEGSRLTVL.